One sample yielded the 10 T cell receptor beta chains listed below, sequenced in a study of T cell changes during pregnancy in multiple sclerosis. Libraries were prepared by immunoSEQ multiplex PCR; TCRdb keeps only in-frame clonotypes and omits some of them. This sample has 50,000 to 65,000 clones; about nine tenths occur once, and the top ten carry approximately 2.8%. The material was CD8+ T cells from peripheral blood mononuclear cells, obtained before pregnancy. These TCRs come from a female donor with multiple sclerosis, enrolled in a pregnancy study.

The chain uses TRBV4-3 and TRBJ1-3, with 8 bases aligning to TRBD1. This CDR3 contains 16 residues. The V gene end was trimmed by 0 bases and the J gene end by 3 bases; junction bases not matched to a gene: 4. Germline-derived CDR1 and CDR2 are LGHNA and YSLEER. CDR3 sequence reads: CASSQESGQGGNTIYF. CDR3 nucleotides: TGCGCCAGCAGCCAAGAATCCGGACAGGGTGGAAACACCATATATTTT.

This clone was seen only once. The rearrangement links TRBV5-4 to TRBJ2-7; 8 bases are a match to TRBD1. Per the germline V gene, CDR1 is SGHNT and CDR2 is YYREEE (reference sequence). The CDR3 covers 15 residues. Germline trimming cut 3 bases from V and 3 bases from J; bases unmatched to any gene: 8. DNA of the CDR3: TGTGCCAGCAGCTCCCCCCGGGACAGGTTCTACGAGCAGTACTTC. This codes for CASSSPRDRFYEQYF.

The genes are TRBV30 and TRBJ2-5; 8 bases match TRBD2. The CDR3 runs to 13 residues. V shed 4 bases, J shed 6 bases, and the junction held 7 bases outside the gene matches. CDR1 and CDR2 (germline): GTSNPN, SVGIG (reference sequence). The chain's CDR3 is CAWNPGGAQTQYF. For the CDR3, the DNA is TGTGCCTGGAACCCGGGGGGGGCCCAGACCCAGTACTTC.

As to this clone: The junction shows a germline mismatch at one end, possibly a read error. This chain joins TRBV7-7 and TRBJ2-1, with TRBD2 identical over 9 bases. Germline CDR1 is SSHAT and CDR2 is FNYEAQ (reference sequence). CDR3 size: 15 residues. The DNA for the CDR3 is TGTGCTAGCAGCCCAGCTAGCGGGGCCGACAATGAGCAGTTCTTC. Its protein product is CASSPASGADNEQFF.

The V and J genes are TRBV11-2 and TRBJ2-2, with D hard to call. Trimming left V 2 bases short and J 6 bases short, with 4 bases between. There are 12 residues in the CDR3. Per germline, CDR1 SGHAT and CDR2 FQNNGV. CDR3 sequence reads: CASSLTAGELFF. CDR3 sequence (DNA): TGTGCCAGCAGCTTAACGGCCGGGGAGCTGTTTTTT.

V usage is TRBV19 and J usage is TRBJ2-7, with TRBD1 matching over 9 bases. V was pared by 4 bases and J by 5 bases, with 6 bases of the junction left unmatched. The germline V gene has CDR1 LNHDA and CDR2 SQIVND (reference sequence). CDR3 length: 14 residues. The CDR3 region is CASSNQWDRDEQYF. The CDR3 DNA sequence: TGTGCCAGTAGTAACCAATGGGACAGGGACGAGCAGTACTTC.

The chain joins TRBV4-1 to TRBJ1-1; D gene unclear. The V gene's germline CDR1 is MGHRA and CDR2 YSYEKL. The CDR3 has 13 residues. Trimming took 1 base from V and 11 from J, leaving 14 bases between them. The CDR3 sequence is CASSQAQILEAFF. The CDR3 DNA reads TGCGCCAGCAGCCAAGCCCAGATCTTGGAGGCTTTCTTT.

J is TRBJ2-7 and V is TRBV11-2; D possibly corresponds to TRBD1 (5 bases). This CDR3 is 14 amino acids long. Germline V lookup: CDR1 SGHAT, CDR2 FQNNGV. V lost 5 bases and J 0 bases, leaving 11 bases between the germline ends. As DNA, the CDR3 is TGTGCCAGCAGCGACCGAGACAGCTCCTACGAGCAGTACTTC. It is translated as CASSDRDSSYEQYF. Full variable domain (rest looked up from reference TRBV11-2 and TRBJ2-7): EAGVAQSPRYKIIEKRQSVAFWCNPISGHATLYWYQQILGQGPKLLIQFQNNGVVDDSQLPKDRFSAERLKGVDSTLKIQPAKLEDSAVYLCASSDRDSSYEQYFGPGTRLTVT.

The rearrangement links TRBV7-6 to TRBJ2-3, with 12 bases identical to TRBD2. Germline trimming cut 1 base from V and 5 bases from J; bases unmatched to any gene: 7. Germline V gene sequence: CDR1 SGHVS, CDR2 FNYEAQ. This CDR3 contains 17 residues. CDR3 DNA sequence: TGTGCCAGCAGCTTAGAAGCTAGCGGGGGGGTGGTAGATACGCAGTATTTT. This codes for CASSLEASGGVVDTQYF.

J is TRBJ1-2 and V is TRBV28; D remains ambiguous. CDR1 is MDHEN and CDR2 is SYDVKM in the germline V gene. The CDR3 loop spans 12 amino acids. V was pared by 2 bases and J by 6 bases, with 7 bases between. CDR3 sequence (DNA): TGTGCCAGCAGTTTAGAGATAGATGGCTACACCTTC. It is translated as CASSLEIDGYTF.